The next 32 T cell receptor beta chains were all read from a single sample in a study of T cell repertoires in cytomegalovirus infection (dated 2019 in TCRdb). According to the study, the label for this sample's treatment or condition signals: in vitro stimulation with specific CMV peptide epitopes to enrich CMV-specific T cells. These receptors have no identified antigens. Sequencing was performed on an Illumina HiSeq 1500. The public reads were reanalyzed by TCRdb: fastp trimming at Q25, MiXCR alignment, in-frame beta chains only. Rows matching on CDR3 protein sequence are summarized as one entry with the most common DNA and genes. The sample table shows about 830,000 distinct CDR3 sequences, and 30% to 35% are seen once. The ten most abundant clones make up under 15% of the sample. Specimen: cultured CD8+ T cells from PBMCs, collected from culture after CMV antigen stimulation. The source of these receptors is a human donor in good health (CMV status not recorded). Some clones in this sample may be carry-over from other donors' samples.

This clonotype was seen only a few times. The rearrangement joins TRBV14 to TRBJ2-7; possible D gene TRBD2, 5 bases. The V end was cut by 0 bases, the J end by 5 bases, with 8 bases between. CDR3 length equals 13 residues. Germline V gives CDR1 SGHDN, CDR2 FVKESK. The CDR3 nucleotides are TGTGCCAGCAGCCAAGATATAGCGCACGAGCAGTACGTC. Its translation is CASSQDIAHEQYV.

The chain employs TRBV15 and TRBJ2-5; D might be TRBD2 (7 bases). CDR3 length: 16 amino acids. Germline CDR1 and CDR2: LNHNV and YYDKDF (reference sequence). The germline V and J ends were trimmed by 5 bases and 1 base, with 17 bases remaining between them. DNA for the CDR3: TGTGCCACCAGCCCAGCTGTAGGGGGGGTCCAAGAGACCCAGTACTTC. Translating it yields CATSPAVGGVQETQYF.

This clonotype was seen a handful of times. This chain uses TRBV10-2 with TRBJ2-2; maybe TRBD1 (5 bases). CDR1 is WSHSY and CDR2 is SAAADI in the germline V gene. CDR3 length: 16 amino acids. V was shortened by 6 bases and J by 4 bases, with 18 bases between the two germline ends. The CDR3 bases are TGCGCCAGCAGCCTCGACAGAGATCGACCCACCGGGGAGCTGTTTTTT. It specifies CASSLDRDRPTGELFF.

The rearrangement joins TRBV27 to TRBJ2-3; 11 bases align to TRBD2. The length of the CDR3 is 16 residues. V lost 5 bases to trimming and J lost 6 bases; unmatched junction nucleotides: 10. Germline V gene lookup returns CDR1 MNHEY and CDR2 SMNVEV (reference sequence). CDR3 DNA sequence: TGTGCCAGCAGTACAGAGACTAGCGGGGTATTGGATACGCAGTATTTT. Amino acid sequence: CASSTETSGVLDTQYF.

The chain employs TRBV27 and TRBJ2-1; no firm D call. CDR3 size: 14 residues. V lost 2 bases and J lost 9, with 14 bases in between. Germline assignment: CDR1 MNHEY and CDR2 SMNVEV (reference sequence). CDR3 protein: CASSLELSISEQFF. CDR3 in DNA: TGTGCCAGCAGTTTAGAGTTATCCATAAGTGAGCAGTTCTTC.

The CDR3 DNA is TGTGCCAGCAGCTTAGCTAGCGGGGGAGGCACAGATACGCAGTATTTT. Amino acid sequence: CASSLASGGGTDTQYF. The chain has TRBV7-8 and TRBJ2-3, with 9 bases fitting TRBD2. The length of the CDR3 is 16 residues. With 0 bases clipped from V and 1 base from J, the junction kept 2 bases outside the gene matches. CDR1 is SGHVS, CDR2 FQNEAQ, per germline.

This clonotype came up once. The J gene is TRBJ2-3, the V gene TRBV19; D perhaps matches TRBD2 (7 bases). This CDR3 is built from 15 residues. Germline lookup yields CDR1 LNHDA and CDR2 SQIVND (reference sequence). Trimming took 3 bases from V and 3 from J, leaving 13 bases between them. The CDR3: CASSMVGGLTDTQYF. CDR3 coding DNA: TGTGCCAGTAGTATGGTGGGGGGGCTGACAGATACGCAGTATTTT.

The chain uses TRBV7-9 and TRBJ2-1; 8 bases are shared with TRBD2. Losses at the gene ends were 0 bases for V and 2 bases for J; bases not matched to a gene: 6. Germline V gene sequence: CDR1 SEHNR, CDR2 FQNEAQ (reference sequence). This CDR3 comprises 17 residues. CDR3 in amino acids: CASSLARLGGAYNEQFF. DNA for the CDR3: TGTGCCAGCAGCTTAGCGCGTCTCGGGGGGGCCTACAATGAGCAGTTCTTC.

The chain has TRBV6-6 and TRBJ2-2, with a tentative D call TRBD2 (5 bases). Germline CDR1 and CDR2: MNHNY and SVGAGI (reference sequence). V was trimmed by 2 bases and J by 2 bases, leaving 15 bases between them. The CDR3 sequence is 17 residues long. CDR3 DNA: TGTGCCAGCAGTTACATCGCGGCTAGCCTTAACACCGGGGAGCTGTTTTTT. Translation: CASSYIAASLNTGELFF.

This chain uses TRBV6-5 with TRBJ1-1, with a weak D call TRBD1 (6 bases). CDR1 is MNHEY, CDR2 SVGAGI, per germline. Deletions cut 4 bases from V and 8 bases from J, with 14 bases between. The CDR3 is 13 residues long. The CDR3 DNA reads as TGTGCCAGCAGTTCAGGGGCCTGGACGGAAGCTTTCTTT. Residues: CASSSGAWTEAFF.

The CDR3: CASSLEAGGHEQYF. CDR3 DNA: TGTGCCAGCAGCTTAGAAGCGGGGGGCCACGAGCAGTACTTC. This chain uses TRBV7-6 with TRBJ2-7; 9 bases fit TRBD2. The ends lost 1 base at V and 5 bases at J; junction bases unmatched: 3. This CDR3 region has 14 residues. Germline lookup yields CDR1 SGHVS and CDR2 FNYEAQ.

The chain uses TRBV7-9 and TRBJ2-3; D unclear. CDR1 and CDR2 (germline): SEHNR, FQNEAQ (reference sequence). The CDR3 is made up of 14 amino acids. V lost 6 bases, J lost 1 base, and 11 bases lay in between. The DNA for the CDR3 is TGTGCCAGCAGGGCGGACGCGGGCACAGATACGCAGTATTTT. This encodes CASRADAGTDTQYF. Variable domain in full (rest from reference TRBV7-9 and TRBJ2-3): DTGVSQNPRHKITKRGQNVTFRCDPISEHNRLYWYRQTLGQGPEFLTYFQNEAQLEKSRLLSDRFSAERPKGSFSTLEIQRTEQGDSAMYLCASRADAGTDTQYFGPGTRLTVL.

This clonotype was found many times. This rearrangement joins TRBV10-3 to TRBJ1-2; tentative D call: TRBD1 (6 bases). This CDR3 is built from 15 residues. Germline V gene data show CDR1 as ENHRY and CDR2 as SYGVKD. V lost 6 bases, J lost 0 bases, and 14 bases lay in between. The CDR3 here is CAIRLGTHPNYGYTF. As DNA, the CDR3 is TGTGCCATCAGACTCGGGACACACCCTAACTATGGCTACACCTTC.

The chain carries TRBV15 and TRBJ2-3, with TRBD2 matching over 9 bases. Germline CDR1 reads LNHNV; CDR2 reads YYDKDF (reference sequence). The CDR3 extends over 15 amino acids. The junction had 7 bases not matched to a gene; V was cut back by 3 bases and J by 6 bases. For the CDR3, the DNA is TGTGCCACCAGCAGGGCGCGGGGGGGCCTGGATACGCAGTATTTT. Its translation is CATSRARGGLDTQYF.

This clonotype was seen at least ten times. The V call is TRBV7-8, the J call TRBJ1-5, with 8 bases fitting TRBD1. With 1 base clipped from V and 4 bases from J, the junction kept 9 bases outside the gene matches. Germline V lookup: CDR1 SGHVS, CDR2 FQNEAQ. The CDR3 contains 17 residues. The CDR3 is CASSLGGVQGVNQPQHF. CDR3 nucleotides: TGTGCCAGCAGCTTAGGAGGAGTACAGGGGGTTAATCAGCCCCAGCATTTT.

The CDR3 DNA reads TGTGCCAGCAGCTTGTGGTCTAGAACAGAGGGGACAGGTGTGACCGGGGAGCTGTTTTTT. Translation gives CASSLWSRTEGTGVTGELFF. V and J are TRBV5-4 and TRBJ2-2; 8 bases are a match to TRBD1. The germline gives CDR1 SGHNT, CDR2 YYREEE (reference sequence). The CDR3 runs 20 residues. The V gene end was trimmed by 1 base and the J gene end by 5 bases; junction bases not matched to a gene: 19.

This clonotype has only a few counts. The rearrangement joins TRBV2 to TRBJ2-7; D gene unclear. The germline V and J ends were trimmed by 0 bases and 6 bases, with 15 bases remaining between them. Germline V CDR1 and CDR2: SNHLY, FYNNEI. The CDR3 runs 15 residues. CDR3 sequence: CASSEALWAMGEQYF. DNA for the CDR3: TGTGCCAGCAGTGAAGCGCTTTGGGCAATGGGCGAGCAGTACTTC. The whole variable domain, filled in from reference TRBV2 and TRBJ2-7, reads EPEVTQTPSHQVTQMGQEVILRCVPISNHLYFYWYRQILGQKVEFLVSFYNNEISEKSEIFDDQFSVERPDGSNFTLKIRSTKLEDSAMYFCASSEALWAMGEQYFGPGTRLTVT.

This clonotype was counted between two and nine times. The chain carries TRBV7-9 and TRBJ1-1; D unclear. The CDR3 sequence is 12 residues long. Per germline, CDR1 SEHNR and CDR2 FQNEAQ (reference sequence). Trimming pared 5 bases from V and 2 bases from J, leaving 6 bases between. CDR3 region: CASSPHNTEAFF. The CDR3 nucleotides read TGTGCCAGCAGCCCGCACAACACTGAAGCTTTCTTT. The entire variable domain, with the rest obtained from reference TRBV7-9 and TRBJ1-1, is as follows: DTGVSQNPRHKITKRGQNVTFRCDPISEHNRLYWYRQTLGQGPEFLTYFQNEAQLEKSRLLSDRFSAERPKGSFSTLEIQRTEQGDSAMYLCASSPHNTEAFFGQGTRLTVV.

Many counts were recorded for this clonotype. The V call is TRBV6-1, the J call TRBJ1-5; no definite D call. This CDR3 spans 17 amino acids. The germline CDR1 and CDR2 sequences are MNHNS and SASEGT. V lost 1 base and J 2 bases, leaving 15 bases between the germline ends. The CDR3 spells CASSEDGTVVGNQPQHF. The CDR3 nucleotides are TGTGCCAGCAGTGAAGACGGAACGGTCGTCGGCAATCAGCCCCAGCATTTT.

The CDR3 protein is CASSLWAANTGELFF. For the CDR3, the DNA is TGTGCCAGCAGTTTATGGGCAGCTAACACCGGGGAGCTGTTTTTT. The V gene is TRBV27, the J gene TRBJ2-2; D not resolved. The CDR3 runs 15 residues. Trimming shortened V by 1 base and J by 2 bases, and 8 bases separated the two germline ends. Looked up from germline, CDR1 is MNHEY and CDR2 is SMNVEV (reference sequence).

The DNA for the CDR3 is TGTGCCAGCAGCTCTGAACTAGCGGGGGAATACCAAGAGACCCAGTACTTC. Its protein product is CASSSELAGEYQETQYF. The chain is built from TRBV5-6 and TRBJ2-5, with 11 positions matching TRBD2. Germline V gene sequence: CDR1 SGHDT, CDR2 YYEEEE. The junction had 7 bases not matched to a gene; V was cut back by 3 bases and J by 0 bases. The CDR3 length is 17 residues.

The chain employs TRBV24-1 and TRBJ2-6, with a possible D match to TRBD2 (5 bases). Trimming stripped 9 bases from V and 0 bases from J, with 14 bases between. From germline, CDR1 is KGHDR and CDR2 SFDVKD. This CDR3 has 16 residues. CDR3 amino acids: CATEGFLSSGANVLTF. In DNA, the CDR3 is TGTGCCACCGAGGGCTTTCTTAGCTCTGGGGCCAACGTCCTGACTTTC.

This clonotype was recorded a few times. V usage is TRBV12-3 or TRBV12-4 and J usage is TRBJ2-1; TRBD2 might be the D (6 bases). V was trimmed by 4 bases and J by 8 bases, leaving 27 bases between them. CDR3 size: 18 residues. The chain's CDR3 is CASSSYKGTEGRHDEQFF. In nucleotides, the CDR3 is TGTGCCAGCAGTTCCTATAAAGGGACGGAGGGGAGGCATGATGAGCAGTTCTTC.

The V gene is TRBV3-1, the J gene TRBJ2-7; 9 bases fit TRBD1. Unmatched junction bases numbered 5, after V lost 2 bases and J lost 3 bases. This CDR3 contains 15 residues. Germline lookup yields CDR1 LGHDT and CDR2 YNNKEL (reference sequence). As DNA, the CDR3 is TGTGCCAGCAGCCAAACAGGGGGCAACCGCTACGAGCAGTACTTC. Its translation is CASSQTGGNRYEQYF.

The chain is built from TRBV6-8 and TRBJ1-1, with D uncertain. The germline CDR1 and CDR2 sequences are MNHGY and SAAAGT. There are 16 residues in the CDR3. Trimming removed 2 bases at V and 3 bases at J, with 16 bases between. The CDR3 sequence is CASSYVLTPVDTEAFF. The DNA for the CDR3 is TGTGCCAGCAGTTACGTCCTCACCCCCGTGGACACTGAAGCTTTCTTT.

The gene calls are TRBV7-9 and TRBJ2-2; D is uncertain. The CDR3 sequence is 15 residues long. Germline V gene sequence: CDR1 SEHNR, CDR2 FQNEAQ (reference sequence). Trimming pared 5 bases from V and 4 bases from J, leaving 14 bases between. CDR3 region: CASSLRRYPTGELFF. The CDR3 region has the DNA TGTGCCAGCAGCCTTCGACGGTACCCCACCGGGGAGCTGTTTTTT.

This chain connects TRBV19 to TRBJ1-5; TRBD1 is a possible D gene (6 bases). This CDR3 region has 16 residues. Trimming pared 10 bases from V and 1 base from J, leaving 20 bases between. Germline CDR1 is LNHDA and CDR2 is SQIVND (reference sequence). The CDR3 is CATESLGGLSNQPQHF. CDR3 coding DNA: TGTGCCACCGAATCGTTGGGGGGGCTCAGCAATCAGCCCCAGCATTTT. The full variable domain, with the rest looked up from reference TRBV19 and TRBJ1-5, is DGGITQSPKYLFRKEGQNVTLSCEQNLNHDAMYWYRQDPGQGLRLIYYSQIVNDFQKGDIAEGYSVSREKKESFPLTVTSAQKNPTAFYLCATESLGGLSNQPQHFGDGTRLSIL.

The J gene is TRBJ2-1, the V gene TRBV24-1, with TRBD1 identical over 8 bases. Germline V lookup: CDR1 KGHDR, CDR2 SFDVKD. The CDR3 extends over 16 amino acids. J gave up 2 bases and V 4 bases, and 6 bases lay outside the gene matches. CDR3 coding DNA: TGTGCCACCAGTGACTCTGACAGGGGTACCTACAATGAGCAGTTCTTC. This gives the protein CATSDSDRGTYNEQFF.

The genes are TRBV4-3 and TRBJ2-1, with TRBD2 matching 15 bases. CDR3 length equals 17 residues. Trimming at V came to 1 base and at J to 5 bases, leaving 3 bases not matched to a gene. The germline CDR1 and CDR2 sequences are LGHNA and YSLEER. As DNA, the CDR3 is TGCGCCAGCAGCCAAGCAGGACTAGCGGGGGGGAACAATGAGCAGTTCTTC. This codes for CASSQAGLAGGNNEQFF.

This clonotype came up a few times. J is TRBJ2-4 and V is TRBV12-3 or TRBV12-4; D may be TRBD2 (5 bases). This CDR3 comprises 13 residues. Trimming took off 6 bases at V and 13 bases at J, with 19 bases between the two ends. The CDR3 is CASSPTTWQLQYF. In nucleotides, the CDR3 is TGTGCCAGCAGCCCGACTACCTGGCAGTTACAGTACTTC.

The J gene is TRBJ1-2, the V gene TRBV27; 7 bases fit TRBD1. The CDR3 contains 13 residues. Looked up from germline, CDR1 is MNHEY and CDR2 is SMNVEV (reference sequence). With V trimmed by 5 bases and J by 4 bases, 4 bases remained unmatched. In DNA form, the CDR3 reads TGTGCCAGCAGTCGCCGACAGGGCTATGGCTACACCTTC. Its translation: CASSRRQGYGYTF.

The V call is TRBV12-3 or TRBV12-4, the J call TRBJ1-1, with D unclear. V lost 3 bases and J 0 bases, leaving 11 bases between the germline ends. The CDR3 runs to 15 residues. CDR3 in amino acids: CASSFVGKLNTEAFF. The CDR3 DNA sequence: TGTGCCAGCAGTTTCGTTGGCAAACTGAACACTGAAGCTTTCTTT.